Below, one T cell receptor beta chain is given with its context. This clonotype was counted many times. This receptor's antigen is unknown. Relative to the germline gene, one junction end is altered; a read error may explain this. This sample was taken from a study of blood T cells in healthy people across ages (dated by TCRdb to between 2014 and 2016). In the study overall: In model experiments, template switching captured about one uniquely barcoded TCR beta cDNA molecule for every two T cells. To avoid experimental bias, donors of different ages were spread randomly across the sequencing lanes. To track age-related changes in TCR beta repertoire diversity, the study relied on deep sequencing normalized with unique cDNA molecular identifiers. The donors were divided into four age groups: young (average approximately 17 years), middle-aged (roughly 40), aged (about 60) and long-lived (82). The study analyzed two additional independent replicas of 1 million unique cDNA reads from the same blood draw for two donors, one aged 18 to 30 and one aged 80 or older. Results and caveats for the whole study, not just this receptor: Total diversity estimates from one million sequenced T cells were considered lower bounds and underestimates. As age increased, observed TCR beta diversity per million T cells dropped in a roughly linear way, and a significant reduction was already evident by age about 36. Conclusive comparison of naive and antigen-experienced compartments was prevented by the profiling of bulk unsorted PBMCs. The CMV infection status of donors was not known, potentially confounding age-related changes in expanded clonotypes. Compared with the aged group, the long-lived group had more naive CD4+ T cells, fewer expanded clones and increased TCR diversity, suggesting age selection. There was a strong correlation between observed TCR beta diversity and the percentage of naive T cells measured by flow cytometry.

Donors were a few dozen systemically healthy Caucasian individuals from Russia aged roughly 6 to 100 years. Roughly 11 milliliters of peripheral blood were drawn from each donor into EDTA-treated Vacutainer tubes. Ficoll-Paque density-gradient centrifugation was used to isolate PBMCs, with at least 7 million obtained per sample. Total RNA, at least 5 micrograms per sample, was extracted from PBMCs with Trizol reagent. The percentages of naive CD45RAhigh/CD27high T cells were determined by flow cytometry on a PBMC aliquot from every donor. Based on the germline V gene, the CDR1 and CDR2 sequences are SGHTA and FQGNSA. Including the terminal cysteine and phenylalanine, the CDR3 comprises 13 residues. The CDR3 DNA has 39 bases and is translated from base 1. Libraries came from 5' RACE. TCRdb lists the instrument as Illumina HiSeq 2500. A second about 7 to 11 cycle PCR used a sample-barcoded 5' primer and a J-beta primer mix. A template-switch 5' adaptor carrying 12 random nucleotides introduced a unique molecular identifier onto each TCR beta cDNA molecule. At least 2.5 million CDR3-containing paired-end reads were obtained from each sample. The Mint cDNA synthesis kit, primed by a TRBC-specific oligonucleotide, was used to synthesize first-strand cDNA from all RNA. Following uracil-DNA glycosylase treatment, a first 18-cycle PCR with universal primers M1SS and BC2_uni_R was performed on all cDNA. Concerning the study's data processing: For normalization, 1 million high-quality reads, each with a distinct molecular identifier, were randomly selected from each sample. Reads with shared molecular identifiers were discarded instead of being binned into consensus sequences. MiTCR, set to a Q25 quality threshold and the strictest error-elimination algorithm, was used for CDR3 identification, clonotype clustering and error correction. Lower-bound total TCR beta diversity was estimated with a nonparametric unseen species model using Euler transformation. TCRdb ran its own pipeline on the public reads, namely fastp trimming at Q25 and MiXCR clone calling, and kept in-frame beta chains. Every distinct CDR3 protein forms one entry, paired with its most common genes and DNA. These V and J calls rely on TCRdb rather than the paper's analysis. This sample has 2 million or so distinct CDR3 sequences in its table, and 49% of those were observed once. The ten largest clonotypes hold approximately 2.1% of the sample.

Sequences were obtained from blood. The sequence derives from a woman in her 40s in good health. The V and J segments used are TRBV7-2 and TRBJ2-7; TRBD1 could be the D gene, as 5 bases match. The sequenced DNA: TGCGCCAGCAGCTTGGGGCAGGGAACCGAGCAGTACTTC. Its protein reads: CASSLGQGTEQYF.